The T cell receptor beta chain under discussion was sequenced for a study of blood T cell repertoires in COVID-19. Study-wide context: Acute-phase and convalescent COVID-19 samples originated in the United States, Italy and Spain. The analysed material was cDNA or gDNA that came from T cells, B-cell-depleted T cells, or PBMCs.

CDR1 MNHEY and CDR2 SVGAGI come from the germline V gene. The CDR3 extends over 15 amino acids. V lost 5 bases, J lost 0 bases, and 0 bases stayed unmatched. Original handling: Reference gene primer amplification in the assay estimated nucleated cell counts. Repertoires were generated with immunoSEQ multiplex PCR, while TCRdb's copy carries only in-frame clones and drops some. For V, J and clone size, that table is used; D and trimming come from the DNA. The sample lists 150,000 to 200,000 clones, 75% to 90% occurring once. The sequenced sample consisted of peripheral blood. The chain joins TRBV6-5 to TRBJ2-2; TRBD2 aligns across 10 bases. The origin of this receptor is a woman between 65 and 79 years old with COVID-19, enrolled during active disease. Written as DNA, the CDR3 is TGTGCCAGCAGTCTAGCGGGGGCGAACACCGGGGAGCTGTTTTTT. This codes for CASSLAGANTGELFF.